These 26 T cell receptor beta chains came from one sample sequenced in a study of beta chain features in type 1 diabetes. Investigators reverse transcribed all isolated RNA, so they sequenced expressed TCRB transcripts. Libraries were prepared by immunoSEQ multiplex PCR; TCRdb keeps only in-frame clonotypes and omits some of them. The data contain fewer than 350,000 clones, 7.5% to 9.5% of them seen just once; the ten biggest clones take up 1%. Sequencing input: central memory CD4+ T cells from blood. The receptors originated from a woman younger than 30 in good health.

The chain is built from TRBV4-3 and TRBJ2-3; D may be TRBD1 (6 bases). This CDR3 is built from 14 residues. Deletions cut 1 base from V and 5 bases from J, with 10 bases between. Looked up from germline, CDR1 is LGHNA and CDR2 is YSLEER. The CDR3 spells CASSQVTGRDTQYF. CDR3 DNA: TGCGCCAGCAGCCAAGTAACAGGGAGAGATACGCAGTATTTT.

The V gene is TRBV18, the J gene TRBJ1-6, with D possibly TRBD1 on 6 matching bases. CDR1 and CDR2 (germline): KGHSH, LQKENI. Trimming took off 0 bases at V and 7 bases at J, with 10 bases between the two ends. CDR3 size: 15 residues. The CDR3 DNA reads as TGTGCCAGCTCACCACCGTTAGGGGGAAATTCACCCCTCCACTTT. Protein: CASSPPLGGNSPLHF.

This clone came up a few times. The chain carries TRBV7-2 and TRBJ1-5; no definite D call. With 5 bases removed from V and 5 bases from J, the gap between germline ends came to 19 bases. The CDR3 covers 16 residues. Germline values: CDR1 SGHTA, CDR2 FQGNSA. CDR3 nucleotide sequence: TGTGCCAGCAGCCCTAGGGCGGGTAGCGGCGATCAGCCCCAGCATTTT. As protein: CASSPRAGSGDQPQHF.

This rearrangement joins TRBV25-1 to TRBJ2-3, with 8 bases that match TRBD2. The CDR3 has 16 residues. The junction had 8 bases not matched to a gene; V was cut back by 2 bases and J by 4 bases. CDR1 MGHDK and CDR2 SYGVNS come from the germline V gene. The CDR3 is CASSEPGGPFADTQYF. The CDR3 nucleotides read TGTGCCAGCAGTGAACCGGGGGGGCCGTTCGCAGATACGCAGTATTTT. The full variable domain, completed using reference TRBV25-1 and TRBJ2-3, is EADIYQTPRYLVIGTGKKITLECSQTMGHDKMYWYQQDPGMELHLIHYSYGVNSTEKGDLSSESTVSRIRTEHFPLTLESARPSHTSQYLCASSEPGGPFADTQYFGPGTRLTVL.

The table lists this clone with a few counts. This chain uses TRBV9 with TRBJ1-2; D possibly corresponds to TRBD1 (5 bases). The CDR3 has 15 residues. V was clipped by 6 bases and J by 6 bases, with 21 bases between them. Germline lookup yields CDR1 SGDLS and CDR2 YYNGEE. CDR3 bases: TGTGCCAGCACCCCGCGGTTGGGACTTTCAGATGGCTACACCTTC. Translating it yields CASTPRLGLSDGYTF.

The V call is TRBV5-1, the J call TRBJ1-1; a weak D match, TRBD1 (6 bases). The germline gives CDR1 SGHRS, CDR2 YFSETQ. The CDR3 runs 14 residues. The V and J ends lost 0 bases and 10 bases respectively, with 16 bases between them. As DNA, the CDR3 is TGCGCCAGCAGCTTGGGGCAGGGGAGGAACGGAGCTTTCTTT. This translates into CASSLGQGRNGAFF.

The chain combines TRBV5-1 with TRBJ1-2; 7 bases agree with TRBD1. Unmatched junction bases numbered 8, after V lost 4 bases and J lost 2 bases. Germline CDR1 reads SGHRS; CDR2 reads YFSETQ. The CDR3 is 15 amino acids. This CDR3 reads CASSTQGGSNYGYTF. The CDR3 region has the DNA TGCGCCAGCAGCACCCAGGGGGGCTCGAACTATGGCTACACCTTC. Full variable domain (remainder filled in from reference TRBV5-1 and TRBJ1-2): KAGVTQTPRYLIKTRGQQVTLSCSPISGHRSVSWYQQTPGQGLQFLFEYFSETQRNKGNFPGRFSGRQFSNSRSEMNVSTLELGDSALYLCASSTQGGSNYGYTFGSGTRLTVV.

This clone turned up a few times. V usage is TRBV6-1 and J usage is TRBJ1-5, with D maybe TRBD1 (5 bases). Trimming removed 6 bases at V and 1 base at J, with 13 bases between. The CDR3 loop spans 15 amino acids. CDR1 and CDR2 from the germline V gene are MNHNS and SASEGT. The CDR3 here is CASSAESGSNQPQHF. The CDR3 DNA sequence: TGTGCCAGCAGCGCAGAATCAGGGAGCAATCAGCCCCAGCATTTT.

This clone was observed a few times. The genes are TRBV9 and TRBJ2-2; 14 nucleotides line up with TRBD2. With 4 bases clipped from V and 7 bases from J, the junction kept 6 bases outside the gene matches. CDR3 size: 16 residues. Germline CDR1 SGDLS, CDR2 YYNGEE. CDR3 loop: CASSLGLAGAGGELFF. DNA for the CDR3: TGTGCCAGCAGCTTGGGACTAGCGGGAGCGGGCGGGGAGCTGTTTTTT.

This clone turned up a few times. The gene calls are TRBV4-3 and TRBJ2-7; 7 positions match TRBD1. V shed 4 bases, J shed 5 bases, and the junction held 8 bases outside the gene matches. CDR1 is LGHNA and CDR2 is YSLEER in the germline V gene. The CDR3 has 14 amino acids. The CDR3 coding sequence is TGCGCCAGCAGCCTGAGTCAGGGGGTAAACGAGCAGTACTTC. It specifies CASSLSQGVNEQYF.

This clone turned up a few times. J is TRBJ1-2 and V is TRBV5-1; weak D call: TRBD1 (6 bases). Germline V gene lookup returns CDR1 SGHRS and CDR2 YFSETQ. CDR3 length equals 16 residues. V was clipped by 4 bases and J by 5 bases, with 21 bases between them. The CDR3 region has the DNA TGCGCCAGCAGCCTAACCCGGACAGCTGATCATTATGGCTACACCTTC. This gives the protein CASSLTRTADHYGYTF.

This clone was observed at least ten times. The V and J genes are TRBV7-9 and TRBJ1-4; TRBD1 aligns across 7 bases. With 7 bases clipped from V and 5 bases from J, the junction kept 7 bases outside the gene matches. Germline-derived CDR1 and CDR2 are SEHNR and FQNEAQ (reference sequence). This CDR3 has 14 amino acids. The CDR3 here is CASKAGQLNEKLFF. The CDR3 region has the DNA TGTGCCAGCAAAGCGGGACAGCTGAATGAAAAACTGTTTTTT.

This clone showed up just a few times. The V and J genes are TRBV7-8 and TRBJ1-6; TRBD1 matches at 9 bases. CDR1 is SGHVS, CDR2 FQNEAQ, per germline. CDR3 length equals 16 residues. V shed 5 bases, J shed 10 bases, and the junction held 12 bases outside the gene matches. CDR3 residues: CASSPWFGQGTSPLHF. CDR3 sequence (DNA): TGTGCCAGCAGCCCATGGTTTGGACAGGGGACCTCACCCCTCCACTTT.

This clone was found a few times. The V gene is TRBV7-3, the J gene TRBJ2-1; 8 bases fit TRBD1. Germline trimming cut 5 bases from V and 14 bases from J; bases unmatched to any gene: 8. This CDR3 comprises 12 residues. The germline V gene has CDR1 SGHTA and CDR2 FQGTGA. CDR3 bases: TGTGCCAGCAGCCAACAGACAGGGGTAAAGTTCTTC. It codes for CASSQQTGVKFF.

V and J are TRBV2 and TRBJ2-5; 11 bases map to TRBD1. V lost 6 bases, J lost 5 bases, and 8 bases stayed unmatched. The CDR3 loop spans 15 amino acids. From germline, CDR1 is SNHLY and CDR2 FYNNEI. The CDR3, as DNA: TGTGCCAGCAGCGATGGACAGGGGGCTCGGGAGACCCAGTACTTC. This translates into CASSDGQGARETQYF.

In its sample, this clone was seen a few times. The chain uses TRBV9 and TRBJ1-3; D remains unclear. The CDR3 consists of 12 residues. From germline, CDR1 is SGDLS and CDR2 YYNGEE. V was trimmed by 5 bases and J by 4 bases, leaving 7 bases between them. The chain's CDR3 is CASSRMGNTIYF. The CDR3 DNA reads TGTGCCAGCAGTCGTATGGGAAACACCATATATTTT.

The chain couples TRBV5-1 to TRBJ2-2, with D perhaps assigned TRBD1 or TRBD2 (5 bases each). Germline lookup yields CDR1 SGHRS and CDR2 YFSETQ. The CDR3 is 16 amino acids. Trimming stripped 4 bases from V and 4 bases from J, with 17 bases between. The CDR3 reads CASSNAGTPGTGELFF. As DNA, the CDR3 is TGCGCCAGCAGCAATGCCGGGACCCCAGGCACCGGGGAGCTGTTTTTT. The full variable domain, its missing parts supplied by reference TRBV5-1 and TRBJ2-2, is KAGVTQTPRYLIKTRGQQVTLSCSPISGHRSVSWYQQTPGQGLQFLFEYFSETQRNKGNFPGRFSGRQFSNSRSEMNVSTLELGDSALYLCASSNAGTPGTGELFFGEGSRLTVL.

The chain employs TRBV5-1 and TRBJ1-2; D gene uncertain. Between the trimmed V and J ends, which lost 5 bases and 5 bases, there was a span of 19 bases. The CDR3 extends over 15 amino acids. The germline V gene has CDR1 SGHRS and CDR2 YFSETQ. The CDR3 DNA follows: TGCGCCAGCAGACCCGAAGTTCGGGGTCTTTATGGCTACACCTTC. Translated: CASRPEVRGLYGYTF.

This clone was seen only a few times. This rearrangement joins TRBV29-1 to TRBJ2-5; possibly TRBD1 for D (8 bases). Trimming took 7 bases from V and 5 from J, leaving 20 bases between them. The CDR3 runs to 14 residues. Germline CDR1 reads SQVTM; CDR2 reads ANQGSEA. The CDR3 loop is CSASRQGRAETQYF. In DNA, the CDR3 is TGCAGCGCTTCCAGACAGGGGAGGGCGGAGACCCAGTACTTC.

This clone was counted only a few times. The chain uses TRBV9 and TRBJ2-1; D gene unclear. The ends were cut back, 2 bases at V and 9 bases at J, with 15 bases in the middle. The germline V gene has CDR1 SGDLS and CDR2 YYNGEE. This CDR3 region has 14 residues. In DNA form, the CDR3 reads TGTGCCAGCAGCGTCCGACCCGACGTTACTGAGCAGTTCTTC. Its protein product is CASSVRPDVTEQFF.

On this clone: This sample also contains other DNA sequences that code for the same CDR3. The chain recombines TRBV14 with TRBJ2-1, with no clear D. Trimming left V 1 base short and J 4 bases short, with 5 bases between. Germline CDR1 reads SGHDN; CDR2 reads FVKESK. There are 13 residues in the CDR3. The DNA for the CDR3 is TGTGCCAGCAGCCAAGTGAGGTACAATGAGCAGTTCTTC. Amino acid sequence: CASSQVRYNEQFF.

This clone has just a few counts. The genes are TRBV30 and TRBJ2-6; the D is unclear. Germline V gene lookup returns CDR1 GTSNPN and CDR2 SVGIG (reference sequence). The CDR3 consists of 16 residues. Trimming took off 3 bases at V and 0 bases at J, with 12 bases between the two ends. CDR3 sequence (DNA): TGTGCCTGGAGAGACTGGGCAGACTCTGGGGCCAACGTCCTGACTTTC. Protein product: CAWRDWADSGANVLTF.

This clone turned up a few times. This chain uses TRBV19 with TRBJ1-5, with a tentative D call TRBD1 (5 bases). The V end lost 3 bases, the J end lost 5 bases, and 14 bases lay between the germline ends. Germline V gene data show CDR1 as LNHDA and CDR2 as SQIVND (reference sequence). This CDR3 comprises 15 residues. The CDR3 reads CASSISAGGHQPQHF. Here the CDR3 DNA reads TGTGCCAGTAGTATCTCGGCCGGGGGTCATCAGCCCCAGCATTTT. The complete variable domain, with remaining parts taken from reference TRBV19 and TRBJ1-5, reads DGGITQSPKYLFRKEGQNVTLSCEQNLNHDAMYWYRQDPGQGLRLIYYSQIVNDFQKGDIAEGYSVSREKKESFPLTVTSAQKNPTAFYLCASSISAGGHQPQHFGDGTRLSIL.

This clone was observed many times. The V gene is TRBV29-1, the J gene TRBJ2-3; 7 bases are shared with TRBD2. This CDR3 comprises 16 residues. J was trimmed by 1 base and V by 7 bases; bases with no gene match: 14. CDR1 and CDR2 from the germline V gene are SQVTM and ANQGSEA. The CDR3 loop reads CSGRGGATYGTDTQYF. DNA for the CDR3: TGCAGCGGCCGCGGGGGAGCGACTTATGGCACAGATACGCAGTATTTT.

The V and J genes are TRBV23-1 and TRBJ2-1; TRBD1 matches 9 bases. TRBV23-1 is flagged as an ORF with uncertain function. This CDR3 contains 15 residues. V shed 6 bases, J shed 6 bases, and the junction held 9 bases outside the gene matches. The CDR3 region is CASRIGTGRGNEQFF. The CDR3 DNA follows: TGCGCCAGCAGGATTGGGACAGGGCGAGGCAATGAGCAGTTCTTC.

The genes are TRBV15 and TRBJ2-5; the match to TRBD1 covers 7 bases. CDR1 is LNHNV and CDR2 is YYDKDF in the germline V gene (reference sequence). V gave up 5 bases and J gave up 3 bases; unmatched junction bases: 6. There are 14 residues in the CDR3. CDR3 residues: CATSDRQGKETQYF. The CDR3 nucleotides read TGTGCCACCAGCGACCGACAGGGAAAAGAGACCCAGTACTTC.